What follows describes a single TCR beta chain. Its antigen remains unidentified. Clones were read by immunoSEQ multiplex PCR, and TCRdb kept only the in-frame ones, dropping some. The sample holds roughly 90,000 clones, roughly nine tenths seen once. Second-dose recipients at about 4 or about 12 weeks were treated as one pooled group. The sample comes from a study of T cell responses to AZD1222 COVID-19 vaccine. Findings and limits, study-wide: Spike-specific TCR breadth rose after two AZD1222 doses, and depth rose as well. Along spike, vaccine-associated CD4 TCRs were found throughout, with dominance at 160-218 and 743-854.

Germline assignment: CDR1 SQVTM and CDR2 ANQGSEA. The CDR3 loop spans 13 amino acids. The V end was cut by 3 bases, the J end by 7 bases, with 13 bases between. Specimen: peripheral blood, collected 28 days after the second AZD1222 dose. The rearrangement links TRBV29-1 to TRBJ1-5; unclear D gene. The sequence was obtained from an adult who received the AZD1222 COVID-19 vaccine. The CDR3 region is CSVDDGSGQPQHF. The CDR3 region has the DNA TGCAGCGTTGACGACGGTTCGGGCCAGCCCCAGCATTTT.